This T cell receptor (beta chain) appears in the sequencing data of a study of T-cell reconstitution after alpha-beta-depleted transplantation in children. As it was prepared, the TCRbeta library received unique molecular identifiers. TCRdb fed the PCR reads into MiXCR, producing one record per CDR3 protein. The profile shows approximately 200,000 distinct CDR3 sequences, about 15% of them singletons. This CDR3 contains 14 residues. V shed 4 bases, J shed 7 bases, and the junction held 7 bases outside the gene matches. Germline CDR1 MDHEN, CDR2 SYDVKM. Here the sequenced sample was PBMCs from the stem cell graft donor, taken from the stem cell graft. This sequence was found in a human donor who donated a stem cell graft to a child with acute lymphoblastic leukemia. The chain carries TRBV28 and TRBJ2-5; 9 bases fit TRBD1. The CDR3, as DNA: TGTGCCAGCAGTTCGGACAGGGGCTTGGGGACCCAGTACTTC. Translation gives CASSSDRGLGTQYF.